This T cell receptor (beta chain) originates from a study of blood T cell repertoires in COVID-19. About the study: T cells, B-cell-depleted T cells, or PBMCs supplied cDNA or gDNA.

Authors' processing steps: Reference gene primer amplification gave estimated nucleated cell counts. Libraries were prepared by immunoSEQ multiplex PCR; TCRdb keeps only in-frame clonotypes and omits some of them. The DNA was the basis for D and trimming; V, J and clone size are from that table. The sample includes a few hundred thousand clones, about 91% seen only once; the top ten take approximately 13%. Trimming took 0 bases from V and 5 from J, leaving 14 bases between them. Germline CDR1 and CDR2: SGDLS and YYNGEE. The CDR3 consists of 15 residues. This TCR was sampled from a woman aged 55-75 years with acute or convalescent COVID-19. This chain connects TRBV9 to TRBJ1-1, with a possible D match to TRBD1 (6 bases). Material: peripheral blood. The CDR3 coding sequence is TGTGCCAGCAGCGTAGAGGGGGGGTTCGCAACTGAAGCTTTCTTT. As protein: CASSVEGGFATEAFF.